These 2 T cell receptor beta chains share one sample of origin, sequenced in a study of neurological immune-mediated disorders (dated by TCRdb to the late 2010s). Library preparation was by 5' RACE. The listed sequencing device is Illumina HiSeq 2500. TCRdb trimmed the raw reads at Q25, called clones with MiXCR and kept productive beta chains. CDR3 protein duplicates are merged, each entry listing the most common genes and DNA. The sample yields under 70,000 distinct CDR3 sequences; 2.5% to 4% were counted once. Around 5.2% of the sample is taken by the ten largest. Material: PBMCs. The origin of the receptors is a woman in her forties or fifties with multiple sclerosis.

This clonotype was detected ten times or more. The genes are TRBV5-8 and TRBJ2-3, with no clear D. Germline CDR1 SGHTS, CDR2 YDEGEE. The V end lost 6 bases, the J end lost 1 base, and 21 bases lay between the germline ends. The CDR3 has 17 amino acids. The CDR3 protein is CASTLPFLGWGTDTQYF. The CDR3 region has the DNA TGTGCCAGCACCCTCCCGTTTCTAGGGTGGGGCACAGATACGCAGTATTTT.

This clonotype was observed many times. The V call is TRBV7-9, the J call TRBJ2-7, with a weak D call TRBD1 (5 bases). The V end lost 4 bases, the J end lost 2 bases, and 12 bases lay between the germline ends. The CDR3 length is 14 residues. CDR1 SEHNR and CDR2 FQNEAQ come from the germline V gene (reference sequence). The CDR3 here is CASSYRSLPYEQYF. In DNA form, the CDR3 reads TGTGCCAGCAGCTACAGGAGCCTCCCCTACGAGCAGTACTTC.